Each of the 28 T cell receptor beta chains below was sequenced from the same sample in a study of early T cells in non-severe SARS-CoV-2 infection. Via MiXCR, TCRdb re-called the 5' RACE reads, giving one row per CDR3 protein. The sample yields 17,000 or so distinct CDR3 sequences, more than 5.5% seen once. The specimen was whole blood, collected at baseline. All receptors derive from an adult who was a healthcare worker with PCR-confirmed SARS-CoV-2 infection or an uninfected control (not recorded which).

This clonotype was seen many times. The V and J genes are TRBV4-3 and TRBJ2-2, with D possibly TRBD2 on 6 matching bases. Germline values: CDR1 LGHNA, CDR2 YSLEER. The CDR3 runs to 14 residues. Deletions cut 4 bases from V and 8 bases from J, with 14 bases between. In DNA, the CDR3 is TGCGCCAGCAGCCTACGGGGGACGAGAGGGGAGCTGTTTTTT. It is translated as CASSLRGTRGELFF.

Many counts were recorded for this clonotype. The junction shows a germline mismatch at one end, possibly a read error. CDR3 in DNA: TGTGCCAGCAGTTTAAGGCGACTAGCGGGGGGCTCCTACAATGAGCAGTTCTTC. Translated: CASSLRRLAGGSYNEQFF. This chain links TRBV7-3 with TRBJ2-1, with TRBD2 identical over 13 bases. Germline loops: CDR1 SGHTA, CDR2 FQGTGA. The CDR3 contains 18 residues. The variable domain in full, with the rest retrieved from reference TRBV7-3 and TRBJ2-1, is GAGVSQTPSNKVTEKGKYVELRCDPISGHTALYWYRQSLGQGPEFLIYFQGTGAADDSGLPNDRFFAVRPEGSVSTLKIQRTERGDSAVYLCASSLRRLAGGSYNEQFFGPGTRLTVL.

There are many counts of this clonotype. This chain links TRBV2 with TRBJ1-4; 9 bases map to TRBD1. V gave up 6 bases and J gave up 8 bases; unmatched junction bases: 28. Germline values: CDR1 SNHLY, CDR2 FYNNEI. The CDR3 contains 21 residues. The CDR3 is CASRSHGTGMGVPTLEEKLFF. CDR3 in DNA: TGTGCCAGCAGATCCCATGGGACAGGGATGGGAGTGCCTACGCTTGAGGAAAAACTGTTTTTT.

This clonotype occurred many times. The chain carries TRBV6-1 and TRBJ1-2; D is perhaps TRBD1 (6 bases). This CDR3 contains 15 residues. The germline V and J ends were trimmed by 2 bases and 3 bases, with 13 bases remaining between them. Germline-derived CDR1 and CDR2 are MNHNS and SASEGT. CDR3: CASSESGAFDYGYTF. Here the CDR3 DNA reads TGTGCCAGCAGTGAATCAGGGGCGTTCGACTATGGCTACACCTTC.

This clonotype has at least ten counts. This CDR3 is CATSRDPGRSLEQYF. For the CDR3, the DNA is TGTGCCACCAGCAGAGATCCGGGTAGATCCCTCGAGCAGTACTTC. The genes are TRBV15 and TRBJ2-7; D is uncertain. The CDR3 loop spans 15 amino acids. Deletions cut 0 bases from V and 6 bases from J, with 15 bases between. Germline V CDR1 and CDR2: LNHNV, YYDKDF (reference sequence).

This clonotype was detected ten times or more. This chain connects TRBV10-3 to TRBJ1-5; D perhaps matches TRBD1 (5 bases). From germline, CDR1 is ENHRY and CDR2 SYGVKD. V was trimmed by 10 bases and J by 3 bases, leaving 13 bases between them. This CDR3 has 13 residues. The CDR3 bases are TGTGCCAGTTGGAGAGGGGACAATCAGCCCCAGCATTTT. Its protein is CASWRGDNQPQHF.

This clonotype appeared a few times. The genes are TRBV3-1 and TRBJ2-7; D is tentatively TRBD1 or TRBD2 (5 bases each). Per the germline V gene, CDR1 is LGHDT and CDR2 is YNNKEL (reference sequence). This CDR3 is 10 amino acids long. The V and J ends lost 4 bases and 8 bases respectively, with 6 bases between them. Here the CDR3 DNA reads TGTGCCAGCAGCCCGGGACAGCAGTACTTC. This gives the protein CASSPGQQYF.

This clonotype was recorded many times. J is TRBJ2-2 and V is TRBV7-3; D perhaps matches TRBD1 (6 bases). The CDR3 consists of 16 residues. Trimming removed 4 bases at V and 5 bases at J, with 17 bases between. The V gene's germline CDR1 is SGHTA and CDR2 FQGTGA. CDR3 in amino acids: CASSSLGAGGTGELFF. CDR3 DNA sequence: TGTGCCAGCAGCTCCTTGGGGGCTGGGGGAACCGGGGAGCTGTTTTTT.

A note on this clonotype: A read error may be the cause here, since a much bigger clone is one base away. The chain couples TRBV21-1 to TRBJ1-2. TRBV21-1 is classified as a pseudogene. This CDR3 spans 14 amino acids. DNA for the CDR3: TGTGCCAGCCTAGAAGGCAGAATGAGCTATGGCTACACCTTC. As protein: CASLEGRMSYGYTF.

V gene TRBV7-2 combines with J gene TRBJ2-3; a weak D match, TRBD1 (5 bases). CDR1 and CDR2 from the germline V gene are SGHTA and FQGNSA. The V end lost 5 bases, the J end lost 9 bases, and 12 bases lay between the germline ends. The CDR3 is made up of 12 amino acids. Here the CDR3 DNA reads TGTGCCAGCAGCCGAGGCCAGGGAACGCAGTATTTT. Its protein product is CASSRGQGTQYF.

This clonotype was counted at least ten times. This chain uses TRBV20-1 with TRBJ2-7; a weak D match, TRBD1 (6 bases). CDR3 size: 14 residues. Germline CDR1 and CDR2: DFQATT and SNEGSKA (reference sequence). V lost 6 bases and J 1 base, leaving 16 bases between the germline ends. The CDR3 protein is CSAPGQSGSYEQYF. In nucleotides, the CDR3 is TGCAGTGCGCCCGGACAGTCCGGATCCTACGAGCAGTACTTC.

This clonotype was detected many times. The chain joins TRBV5-1 to TRBJ2-2; a possible D gene is TRBD2 (6 bases). Germline V gene data show CDR1 as SGHRS and CDR2 as YFSETQ. The CDR3 contains 17 residues. Trimming pared 1 base from V and 4 bases from J, leaving 17 bases between. The CDR3, as DNA: TGCGCCAGCAGCTTGCTTTCCGGGGGATTGGGCACCGGGGAGCTGTTTTTT. Amino acids: CASSLLSGGLGTGELFF.

This clonotype has a count of ten or more. V gene TRBV7-9 combines with J gene TRBJ2-5; 13 nucleotides agree with TRBD2. V dropped 4 bases and J dropped 5; count of bases not matched to a gene: 7. The CDR3 runs 16 residues. Germline V lookup: CDR1 SEHNR, CDR2 FQNEAQ (reference sequence). The CDR3 region is CASSSDSTSGGETQYF. CDR3 nucleotide sequence: TGTGCCAGCAGCTCCGATTCGACTAGCGGGGGGGAGACCCAGTACTTC.

This chain links TRBV19 with TRBJ2-7, with TRBD1 matching over 9 bases. V trimming: 10 bases; J trimming: 2 bases; junction bases outside the gene matches: 9. Germline CDR1 is LNHDA and CDR2 is SQIVND (reference sequence). CDR3 length: 14 amino acids. The CDR3 reads CATRDRVRPYEQYF. CDR3 sequence (DNA): TGTGCCACTCGGGACAGGGTGCGCCCCTACGAGCAGTACTTC. Looking up the rest from reference TRBV19 and TRBJ2-7 gives the full variable domain: DGGITQSPKYLFRKEGQNVTLSCEQNLNHDAMYWYRQDPGQGLRLIYYSQIVNDFQKGDIAEGYSVSREKKESFPLTVTSAQKNPTAFYLCATRDRVRPYEQYFGPGTRLTVT.

This clonotype was detected many times. This sequence joins TRBV19 and TRBJ2-7, with a weak D call TRBD1 (6 bases). Germline V gene lookup returns CDR1 LNHDA and CDR2 SQIVND (reference sequence). The V end lost 3 bases, the J end lost 5 bases, and 14 bases lay between the germline ends. CDR3 size: 14 residues. Here the CDR3 reads CASSIRGWNDEQYF. The CDR3 nucleotides are TGTGCCAGTAGTATCAGGGGTTGGAATGACGAGCAGTACTTC.

This clonotype was seen repeatedly, ten times or more. The chain links TRBV14 to TRBJ1-2; no firm D call. Between the trimmed V and J ends, which lost 0 bases and 6 bases, there was a span of 5 bases. Germline V CDR1 and CDR2: SGHDN, FVKESK. The CDR3 consists of 12 residues. As DNA, the CDR3 is TGTGCCAGCAGCCAAGAGACGGATGGCTACACCTTC. Translation: CASSQETDGYTF.

Remarks on this clonotype: This sequence may be a read error, since a much larger clone differs from it by one base. The chain uses TRBV10-3 and TRBJ2-3; 8 bases map to TRBD1. CDR1 and CDR2 from the germline V gene are ENHRY and SYGVKD. The CDR3 sequence is 14 residues long. In nucleotides, the CDR3 is TGTGCCATCATGAAGGACAGGGCTACAGATATGCAGTATTTT. Its protein is CAIMKDRATDMQYF.

This clonotype has more than one count but fewer than ten. The chain couples TRBV20-1 to TRBJ1-1; a possible D gene is TRBD1 (5 bases). The CDR3 is 11 amino acids. The V gene's germline CDR1 is DFQATT and CDR2 SNEGSKA (reference sequence). DNA of the CDR3: TGCACCCTGGGGGGAAACACTGAAGCTTTCTTT. The encoded protein is CTLGGNTEAFF.

This clonotype has at least ten counts. The gene calls are TRBV4-2 and TRBJ1-2; D unresolved. The CDR3 is 16 residues long. Germline V gene sequence: CDR1 LGHNA, CDR2 YNFKEQ. Trimming removed 1 base at V and 4 bases at J, with 16 bases between. CDR3: CASSQVEGSPGYGYTF. The CDR3 coding sequence is TGTGCCAGCAGCCAAGTGGAAGGCAGCCCCGGCTATGGCTACACCTTC.

This clonotype was detected ten times or more. The chain carries TRBV5-1 and TRBJ1-2; weak D call: TRBD1 (5 bases). Between the trimmed V and J ends, which lost 1 base and 3 bases, there was a span of 13 bases. CDR1 and CDR2 (germline): SGHRS, YFSETQ. This CDR3 is 15 amino acids long. CDR3 DNA sequence: TGCGCCAGCAGCTTGATTAAGGGGTCGGACTATGGCTACACCTTC. Translating it yields CASSLIKGSDYGYTF.

This clonotype turned up a few times. The rearrangement links TRBV20-1 to TRBJ1-1, with 7 nucleotides matching TRBD1. This CDR3 contains 11 residues. The germline V gene encodes CDR1 DFQATT and CDR2 SNEGSKA (reference sequence). Trimming cost V 4 bases and J 4 bases; bases outside gene matches: 0. The CDR3 is CSATGGTEAFF. The DNA for the CDR3 is TGCAGTGCTACAGGGGGCACTGAAGCTTTCTTT.

The chain uses TRBV12-3 or TRBV12-4 and TRBJ2-1; 8 positions match TRBD1. V gave up 5 bases and J gave up 0 bases; unmatched junction bases: 3. The CDR3 is made up of 15 amino acids. CDR3 region: CASSLTGGSYNEQFF. CDR3 in DNA: TGTGCCAGCAGTCTTACAGGGGGCTCCTACAATGAGCAGTTCTTC.

The table lists this clonotype with many counts. The chain carries TRBV12-3 or TRBV12-4 and TRBJ2-7; TRBD2 matches 12 bases. The CDR3 is 14 residues long. Trimming cost V 6 bases and J 7 bases; bases outside gene matches: 7. CDR3 DNA: TGTGCCAGCAGCCTAGCGGGGGGGCTCGTGGAGCAGTACTTC. This translates into CASSLAGGLVEQYF.

This clonotype was detected ten times or more. The V and J genes are TRBV10-3 and TRBJ2-3; 16 bases match TRBD2. The CDR3 has 20 residues. Unmatched junction bases numbered 17, after V lost 5 bases and J lost 6 bases. The germline gives CDR1 ENHRY, CDR2 SYGVKD. In DNA form, the CDR3 reads TGTGCCATCAGTAAAACGGGACTAGCGGGGGGGCGTGACATGATTGATACGCAGTATTTT. The encoded protein is CAISKTGLAGGRDMIDTQYF.

This clonotype is medium-sized by share. The genes are TRBV12-3 or TRBV12-4 and TRBJ1-5; no definite D call. This CDR3 has 15 residues. The V gene lost 5 bases and the J gene lost 5 bases, with 16 bases spanning the gap. The DNA for the CDR3 is TGTGCCAGCAGTGTAAACCTGGGAGCACATCAGCCCCAGCATTTT. Encoded protein: CASSVNLGAHQPQHF.

This chain uses TRBV12-3 or TRBV12-4 with TRBJ2-5; perhaps TRBD2 as D (6 bases). Trimming pared 2 bases from V and 5 bases from J, leaving 15 bases between. This CDR3 region has 15 residues. CDR3 residues: CASSLSRGGGETQYF. The CDR3 DNA reads as TGTGCCAGCAGTTTAAGTCGAGGTGGAGGGGAGACCCAGTACTTC.

Relative to its sample, this clonotype is medium-sized. The chain has TRBV4-3 and TRBJ2-3; D remains ambiguous. Trimming took 1 base from V and 4 from J, leaving 6 bases between them. Looked up from germline, CDR1 is LGHNA and CDR2 is YSLEER. The CDR3 spans 13 residues. The CDR3 sequence is CASSQVMPDTQYF. The DNA of the CDR3 is TGCGCCAGCAGCCAAGTAATGCCAGATACGCAGTATTTT.

Many counts were recorded for this clonotype. This chain uses TRBV20-1 with TRBJ2-7, with TRBD1 matching over 10 bases. Germline V gene lookup returns CDR1 DFQATT and CDR2 SNEGSKA (reference sequence). The V gene end was trimmed by 6 bases and the J gene end by 5 bases; junction bases not matched to a gene: 4. This CDR3 is built from 12 residues. For the CDR3, the DNA is TGCAGTGCGCGGGACAGGGGCCACGAGCAGTACTTC. It yields the protein CSARDRGHEQYF.